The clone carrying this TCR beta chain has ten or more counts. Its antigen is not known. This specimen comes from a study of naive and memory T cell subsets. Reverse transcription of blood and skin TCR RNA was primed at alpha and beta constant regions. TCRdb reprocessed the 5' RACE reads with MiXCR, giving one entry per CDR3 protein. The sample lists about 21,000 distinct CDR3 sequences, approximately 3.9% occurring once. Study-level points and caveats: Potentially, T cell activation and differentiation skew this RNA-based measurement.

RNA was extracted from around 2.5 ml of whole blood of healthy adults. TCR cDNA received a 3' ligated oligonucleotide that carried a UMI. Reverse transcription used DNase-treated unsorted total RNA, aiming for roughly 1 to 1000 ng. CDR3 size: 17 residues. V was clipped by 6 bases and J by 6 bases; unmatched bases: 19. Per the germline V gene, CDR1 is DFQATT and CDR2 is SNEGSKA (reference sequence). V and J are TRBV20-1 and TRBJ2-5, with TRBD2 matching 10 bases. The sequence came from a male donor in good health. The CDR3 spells CSARGLGLAGEQKTQYF. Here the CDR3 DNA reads TGCAGTGCCCGAGGCTTGGGGCTAGCGGGAGAACAAAAGACCCAGTACTTC.